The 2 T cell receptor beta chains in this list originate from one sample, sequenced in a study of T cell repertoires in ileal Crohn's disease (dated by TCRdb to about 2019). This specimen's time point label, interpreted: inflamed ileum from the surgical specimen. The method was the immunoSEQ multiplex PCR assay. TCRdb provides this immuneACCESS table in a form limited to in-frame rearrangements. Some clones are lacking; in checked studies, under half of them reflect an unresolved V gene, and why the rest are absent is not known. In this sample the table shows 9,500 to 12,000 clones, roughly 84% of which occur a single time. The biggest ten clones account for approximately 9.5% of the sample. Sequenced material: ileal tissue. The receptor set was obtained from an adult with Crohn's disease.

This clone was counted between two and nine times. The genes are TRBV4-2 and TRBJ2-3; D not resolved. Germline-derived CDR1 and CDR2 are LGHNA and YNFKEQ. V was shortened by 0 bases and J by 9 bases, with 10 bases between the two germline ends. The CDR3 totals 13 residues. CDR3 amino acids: CASSQDYAGTQYF. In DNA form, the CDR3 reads TGTGCCAGCAGCCAAGATTACGCCGGAACGCAGTATTTT.

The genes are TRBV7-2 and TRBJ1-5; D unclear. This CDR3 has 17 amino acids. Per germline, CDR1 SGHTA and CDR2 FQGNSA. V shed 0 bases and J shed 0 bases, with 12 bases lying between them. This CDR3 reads CASSLAAQTYSNQPQHF. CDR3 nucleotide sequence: TGTGCCAGCAGCTTAGCCGCTCAGACTTATAGCAATCAGCCCCAGCATTTT.